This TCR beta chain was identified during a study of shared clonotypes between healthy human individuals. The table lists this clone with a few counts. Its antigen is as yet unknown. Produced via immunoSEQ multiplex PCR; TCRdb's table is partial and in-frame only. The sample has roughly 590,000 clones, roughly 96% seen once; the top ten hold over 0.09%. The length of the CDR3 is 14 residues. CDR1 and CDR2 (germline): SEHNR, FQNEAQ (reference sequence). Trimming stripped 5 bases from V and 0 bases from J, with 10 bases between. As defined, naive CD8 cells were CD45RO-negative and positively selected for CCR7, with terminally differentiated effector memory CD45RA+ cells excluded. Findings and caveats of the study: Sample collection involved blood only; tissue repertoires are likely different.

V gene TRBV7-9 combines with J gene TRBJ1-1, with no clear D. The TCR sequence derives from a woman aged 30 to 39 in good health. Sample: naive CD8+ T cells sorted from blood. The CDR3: CASSHGMVNTEAFF. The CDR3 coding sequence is TGTGCCAGCAGCCACGGGATGGTGAACACTGAAGCTTTCTTT.